A selection of T cell receptor beta chains follows, all from one sample in a study of Ad26.COV2.S vaccination and SARS-CoV-2 variants. Generated by immunoSEQ multiplex PCR, the TCRdb table keeps only in-frame clones and is missing some. Here the sample spans about half a million clones, about 88% being singletons. Sequenced here: peripheral blood, sampled in a trial of Ad26.COV2.S vaccine versus placebo. The source is a person between 18 and 65 years old who received the Ad26.COV2.S COVID-19 vaccine or a placebo. Both conserved end residues are part of each CDR3. The D gene is left open where the match is weak. The size field is filled for only some rows; it gives once, few, many or a size class.

j_call | clone_size | v_call | d_call | cdr3_nt | cdr3_aa
TRBJ2-1 | - | TRBV19 | - | TGTGCCAGTAGCCCCTTGTCAAGGGGGTACAATGAGCAGTTCTTC | CASSPLSRGYNEQFF
TRBJ1-4 | - | TRBV29-1 | - | TGCAGCGTTGAAGATGTACAGGCCGAAAAACTGTTTTTT | CSVEDVQAEKLFF
TRBJ1-6 | - | TRBV5-1 | - | TGCGCCAGCAGCCACGACAGACTGCCTAATTCACCCCTCCACTTT | CASSHDRLPNSPLHF
TRBJ2-7 | - | TRBV28 | - | TGTGCCAGCCAACCGGGGGGCACCATCTCCTACGAGCAGTACTTC | CASQPGGTISYEQYF
TRBJ2-1 | - | TRBV28 | TRBD2 | TGTGCCAGCAGTCCACTAGCGGGAGGGTATAATGAGCAGTTCTTC | CASSPLAGGYNEQFF
TRBJ1-1 | - | TRBV7-8 | - | TGTGCCAGCAGCCCGGGACGGTATGAAGCTTTCTTT | CASSPGRYEAFF
TRBJ2-7 | - | TRBV5-5 | TRBD1 | TGTGCCAGCAGCTTGGCTCGGACAGGGGGCCCCTACGAGCAGTACTTC | CASSLARTGGPYEQYF
TRBJ2-7 | - | TRBV29-1 | - | TGCAGCGTTGGCGGCTACTACGAGCAGTACTTC | CSVGGYYEQYF
TRBJ2-2 | - | TRBV5-1 | TRBD1 | TGCGCCAGCAGCGGGACAGGGAGGACCGGGGAGCTGTTTTTT | CASSGTGRTGELFF
TRBJ2-5 | once | TRBV16 | - | TGTGCCAGCAGCCAACAGGCTTCCCAAGAGACCCAGTACTTC | CASSQQASQETQYF
TRBJ2-1 | - | TRBV3-1/TRBV3-2 | TRBD2 | TGTGCCAGCAGCCAGGGACTAGCTCCTGAGCAGTTCTTC | CASSQGLAPEQFF
TRBJ1-1 | - | TRBV15 | - | TGTGCCACCAGCGTAGGGTACACTGAAGCTTTCTTT | CATSVGYTEAFF
TRBJ2-3 | once | TRBV7-9 | TRBD2 | TGTGCCAGCAGCTCACTAGCGGGGTTCACAGATACGCAGTATTTT | CASSSLAGFTDTQYF
TRBJ2-5 | - | TRBV10-2 | TRBD2 | TGCGCCAGCAGTGCTGCCCAGCGGGAATGGGAGACCCAGTACTTC | CASSAAQREWETQYF
TRBJ1-1 | - | TRBV11-1 | - | TGTGCCAGCAGACGAGCGGGTTTCACTGAAGCTTTCTTT | CASRRAGFTEAFF
TRBJ1-2 | - | TRBV13 | - | TGTGCCAGCAGCCCCCGGGGAGGCTTAGGCTACACCTTC | CASSPRGGLGYTF
TRBJ1-2 | - | TRBV9 | - | TGTGCCAGCAGCGTAGCGGAAGGAAGACTCTATGGCTACACCTTC | CASSVAEGRLYGYTF
TRBJ1-2 | - | TRBV7-9 | - | TGTGCCAGCAGCTTATCCGGCGGAACCTATGGCTACACCTTC | CASSLSGGTYGYTF
TRBJ1-1 | - | TRBV19 | - | TGTGCCACTACTATGGGCCTTCACACTGAAGCTTTCTTT | CATTMGLHTEAFF
TRBJ1-2 | - | TRBV24-1 | - | TGTGCCACCAGTGGAGACCCCCCCGGGGGTGGCTACACCTTC | CATSGDPPGGGYTF
TRBJ2-1 | once | TRBV5-5 | TRBD2 | TGTGCCAGCAGCCCGATCCGCGGGGGTAGCTCCTACAATGAGCAGTTCTTC | CASSPIRGGSSYNEQFF
TRBJ2-1 | - | TRBV5-1 | TRBD1 | TGCGCCAGCAGCTTGGGGGGACAGGAGCAGTTCTTC | CASSLGGQEQFF
TRBJ1-3 | - | TRBV7-9 | - | TGTGCCAGCAGCTTAGCGGAAGGGTCTGGAAACACCATATATTTT | CASSLAEGSGNTIYF
TRBJ1-1 | - | TRBV6-2/TRBV6-3 | - | TGTGCCAGCAGTTACGGCTCGGGGGTCACTGAAGCTTTCTTT | CASSYGSGVTEAFF
TRBJ2-6 | - | TRBV19 | - | TGTGCCACCGGTACACCGAGAGGGGCCAACGTCCTGACTTTC | CATGTPRGANVLTF
TRBJ2-1 | - | TRBV4-1 | TRBD2 | TGCGCCAGCAGCCAAGATGGGCTAGCGGGATTGTATGAGCAGTTCTTC | CASSQDGLAGLYEQFF
TRBJ2-1 | - | TRBV11-3 | TRBD2 | TGTGCCAGCAGCTTCCCTGCGCGCGGGAGGAATGAGCAGTTCTTC | CASSFPARGRNEQFF
TRBJ2-1 | once | TRBV27 | TRBD1 | TGTGCCAGCGGAGTTGGGACAGGGGTCTACAATGAGCAGTTCTTC | CASGVGTGVYNEQFF